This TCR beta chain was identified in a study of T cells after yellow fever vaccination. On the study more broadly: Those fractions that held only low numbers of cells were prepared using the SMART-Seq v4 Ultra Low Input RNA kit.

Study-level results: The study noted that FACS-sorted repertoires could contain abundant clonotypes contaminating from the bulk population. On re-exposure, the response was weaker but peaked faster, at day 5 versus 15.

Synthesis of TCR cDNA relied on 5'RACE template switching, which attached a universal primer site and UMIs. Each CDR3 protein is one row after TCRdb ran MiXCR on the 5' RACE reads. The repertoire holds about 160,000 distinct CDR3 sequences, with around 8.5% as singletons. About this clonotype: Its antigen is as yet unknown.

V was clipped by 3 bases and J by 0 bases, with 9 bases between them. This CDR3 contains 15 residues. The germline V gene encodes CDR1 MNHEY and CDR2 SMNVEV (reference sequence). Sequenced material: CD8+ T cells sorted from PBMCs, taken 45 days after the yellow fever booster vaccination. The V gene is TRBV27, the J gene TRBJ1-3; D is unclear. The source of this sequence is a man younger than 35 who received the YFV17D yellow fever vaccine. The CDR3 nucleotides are TGTGCCAGCAGTTTGAACATCAACTCTGGAAACACCATATATTTT. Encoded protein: CASSLNINSGNTIYF.